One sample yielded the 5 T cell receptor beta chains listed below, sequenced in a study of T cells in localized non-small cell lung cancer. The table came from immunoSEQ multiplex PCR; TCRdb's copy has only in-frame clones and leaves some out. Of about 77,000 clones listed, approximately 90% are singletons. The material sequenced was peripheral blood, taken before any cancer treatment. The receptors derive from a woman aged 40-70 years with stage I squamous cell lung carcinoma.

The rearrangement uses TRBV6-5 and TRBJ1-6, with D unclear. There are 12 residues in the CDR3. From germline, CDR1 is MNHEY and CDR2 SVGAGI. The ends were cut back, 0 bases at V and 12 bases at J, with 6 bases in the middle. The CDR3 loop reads CASSYSMGPLHF. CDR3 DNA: TGTGCCAGCAGTTACTCGATGGGACCCCTCCACTTT.

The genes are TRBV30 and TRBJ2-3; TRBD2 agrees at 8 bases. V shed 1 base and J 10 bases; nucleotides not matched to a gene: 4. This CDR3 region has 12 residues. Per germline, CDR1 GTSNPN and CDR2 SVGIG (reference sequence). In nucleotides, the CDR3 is TGTGCCTGGAGTGACCCGGGGGGGGCGCAGTATTTT. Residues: CAWSDPGGAQYF.

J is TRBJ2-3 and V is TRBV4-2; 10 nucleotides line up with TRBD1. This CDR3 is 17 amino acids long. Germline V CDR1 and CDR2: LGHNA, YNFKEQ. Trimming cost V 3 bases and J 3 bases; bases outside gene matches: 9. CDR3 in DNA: TGTGCCAGCAGCCATTTATTAGGACAGGGGGGAACAGATACGCAGTATTTT. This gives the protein CASSHLLGQGGTDTQYF.

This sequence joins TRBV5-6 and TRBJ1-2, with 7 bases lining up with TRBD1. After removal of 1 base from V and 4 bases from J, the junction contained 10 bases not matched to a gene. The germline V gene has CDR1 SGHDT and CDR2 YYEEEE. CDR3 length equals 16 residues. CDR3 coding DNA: TGTGCCAGCAGCTTGTCCGGGACAGTATTTAGCTATGGCTACACCTTC. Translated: CASSLSGTVFSYGYTF.

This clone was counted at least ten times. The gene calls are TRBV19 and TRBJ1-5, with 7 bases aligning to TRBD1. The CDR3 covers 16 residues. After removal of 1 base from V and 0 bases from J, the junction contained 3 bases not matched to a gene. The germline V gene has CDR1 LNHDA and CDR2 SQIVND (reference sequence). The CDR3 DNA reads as TGTGCCAGTAGTATAGGAGGGGGCAATAGCAATCAGCCCCAGCATTTT. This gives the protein CASSIGGGNSNQPQHF.